These 10 T cell receptor beta chains were sequenced from one sample in a study of vaccination and CD4 T cells after COVID-19. No antigen has been assigned to these receptors. Cultured CD4+ T cell DNA underwent sequencing with the Oncomine TCR Beta short-read assay. One entry per CDR3 protein results from TCRdb running MiXCR on the PCR reads. This table has 6,900 or so distinct CDR3 sequences, 35% to 40% appearing once. Treatment meaning: roughly 10-day PBMC culture with coronavirus spike peptide pools or control peptides (ViraFEST assay). CD4+ T cells that came from the unexposed donor were collected before the COVID-19 pandemic (2011-2018). The sequencing sample was made of CD4+ T cells from blood, cultured in vitro. All receptors derive from a human donor in good health.

This clonotype was observed a few times. The DNA of the CDR3 is TGTGCCAGCAGCCAGGCCGATACGCAGTATTTT. Translated: CASSQADTQYF. V and J are TRBV14 and TRBJ2-3, with D uncertain. Germline-derived CDR1 and CDR2 are SGHDN and FVKESK. V lost 3 bases and J 6 bases, leaving 4 bases between the germline ends. CDR3 length equals 11 residues. Supplemented by reference TRBV14 and TRBJ2-3, the full variable domain reads EAGVTQFPSHSVIEKGQTVTLRCDPISGHDNLYWYRRVMGKEIKFLLHFVKESKQDESGMPNNRFLAERTGGTYSTLKVQPAELEDSGVYFCASSQADTQYFGPGTRLTVL.

The J gene is TRBJ1-1, the V gene TRBV4-1; D is possibly TRBD1 (6 bases). Germline V lookup: CDR1 MGHRA, CDR2 YSYEKL. CDR3 size: 14 residues. V lost 6 bases to trimming and J lost 4 bases, with 15 bases between them. DNA for the CDR3: TGCGCCAGCAGGGGGGGGCTGCGGGGCACTGAAGCTTTCTTT. Its translation: CASRGGLRGTEAFF.

The rearrangement links TRBV6-2 or TRBV6-3 to TRBJ1-2; D is ambiguous. Trimming pared 4 bases from V and 8 bases from J, leaving 20 bases between. CDR1 is MNHEY and CDR2 is SVGEGT in the germline V gene. The CDR3 consists of 15 residues. This chain's CDR3 is CASSFDRSSAKGYTF. The CDR3 region has the DNA TGTGCCAGCAGTTTCGACCGGAGTTCCGCCAAGGGCTACACCTTC.

The chain employs TRBV4-1 and TRBJ1-2; D call uncertain. This CDR3 has 15 amino acids. Germline CDR1 reads MGHRA; CDR2 reads YSYEKL. V was trimmed by 1 base and J by 5 bases, leaving 14 bases between them. CDR3 residues: CASSQGGRGIYGYTF. CDR3 DNA sequence: TGCGCCAGCAGCCAAGGAGGTAGAGGGATATATGGCTACACCTTC.

The CDR3 bases are TGTGCCAGCAGTTCTCCAGGGACGACCTATGGCTACACCTTC. Translating it yields CASSSPGTTYGYTF. The chain has TRBV28 and TRBJ1-2, with D maybe TRBD1 (5 bases). This CDR3 has 14 amino acids. The V end lost 4 bases, the J end lost 4 bases, and 13 bases lay between the germline ends. In germline, CDR1 is MDHEN, CDR2 SYDVKM.

This rearrangement joins TRBV27 to TRBJ2-3; TRBD2 agrees at 8 bases. The CDR3 extends over 18 amino acids. The J segment lost 1 base and the V segment lost 1 base, leaving 10 bases of the junction unmatched. CDR1 and CDR2 (germline): MNHEY, SMNVEV (reference sequence). CDR3 coding DNA: TGTGCCAGCAGTTTATTCAATAGCGGGACGGGAGGCACAGATACGCAGTATTTT. Protein sequence: CASSLFNSGTGGTDTQYF.

The chain couples TRBV19 to TRBJ2-1, with 7 bases identical to TRBD1. The CDR3 runs to 16 residues. Germline CDR1 LNHDA, CDR2 SQIVND (reference sequence). V gave up 5 bases and J gave up 0 bases; unmatched junction bases: 7. CDR3 region: CASSPLQGFSYNEQFF. The CDR3 DNA follows: TGTGCCAGTAGTCCTCTACAGGGGTTCTCCTACAATGAGCAGTTCTTC.

This chain connects TRBV24-1 to TRBJ2-3, with D tentatively TRBD2 (5 bases). V was cut by 7 bases and J by 6 bases, with 7 bases left in between. The CDR3 contains 11 residues. Germline values: CDR1 KGHDR, CDR2 SFDVKD. The CDR3, as DNA: TGTGCCACCAGCCGCGGGGATACGCAGTATTTT. It specifies CATSRGDTQYF.

The chain joins TRBV20-1 to TRBJ2-2; D is undetermined. V lost 3 bases and J 2 bases, leaving 7 bases between the germline ends. The CDR3 runs 13 residues. CDR1 and CDR2 from the germline V gene are DFQATT and SNEGSKA (reference sequence). CDR3 protein: CSASSANTGELFF. The CDR3 bases are TGCAGTGCTAGCTCGGCTAACACCGGGGAGCTGTTTTTT.

This clonotype came up a few times. The chain carries TRBV4-2 and TRBJ1-3, with D hard to call. The CDR3 runs to 14 residues. V gave up 1 base and J gave up 4 bases, with 8 bases separating them. The germline gives CDR1 LGHNA, CDR2 YNFKEQ. This chain's CDR3 is CASSQGGLGNTIYF. The CDR3 DNA is TGTGCCAGCAGCCAAGGGGGATTAGGAAACACCATATATTTT.